This entry concerns a single T cell receptor beta chain. Every one of the patients relapsed after autologous stem cell transplantation (brentuximab vedotin exposure was variable). CDR3 length equals 16 residues. V was shortened by 0 bases and J by 2 bases, with 14 bases between the two germline ends. Germline V gene data show CDR1 as LGHNA and CDR2 as YNFKEQ. Method: immunoSEQ multiplex PCR; TCRdb's copy keeps in-frame clones and lacks some. The sample contains 90,000 to 120,000 clones, 70% to 90% of which appear only once. The source of the sample is a study of PD-1 blockade in classical Hodgkin lymphoma.

The V call is TRBV4-2, the J call TRBJ2-7, with D maybe TRBD1 (6 bases). This sequence was found in a human donor with classical Hodgkin lymphoma. Sequenced here: peripheral blood mononuclear cells (PBMCs), sampled before the second cycle of nivolumab. In nucleotides, the CDR3 is TGTGCCAGCAGCCAAGAGGCAGGGGCCGTGGCCTACGAGCAGTACTTC. This translates into CASSQEAGAVAYEQYF.